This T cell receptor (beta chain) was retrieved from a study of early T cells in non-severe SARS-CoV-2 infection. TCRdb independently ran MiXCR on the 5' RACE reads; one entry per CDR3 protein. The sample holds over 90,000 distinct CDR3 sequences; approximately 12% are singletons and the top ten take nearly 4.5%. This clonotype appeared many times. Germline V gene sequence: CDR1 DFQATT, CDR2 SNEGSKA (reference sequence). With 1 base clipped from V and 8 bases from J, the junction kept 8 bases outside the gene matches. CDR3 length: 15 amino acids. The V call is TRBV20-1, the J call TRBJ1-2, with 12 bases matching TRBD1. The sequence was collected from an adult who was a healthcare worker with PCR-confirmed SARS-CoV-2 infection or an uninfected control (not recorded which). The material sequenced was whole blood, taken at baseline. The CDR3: CSARGPPGTGGGYTF. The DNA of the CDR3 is TGCAGTGCTAGAGGCCCCCCCGGGACAGGGGGCGGCTACACCTTC.